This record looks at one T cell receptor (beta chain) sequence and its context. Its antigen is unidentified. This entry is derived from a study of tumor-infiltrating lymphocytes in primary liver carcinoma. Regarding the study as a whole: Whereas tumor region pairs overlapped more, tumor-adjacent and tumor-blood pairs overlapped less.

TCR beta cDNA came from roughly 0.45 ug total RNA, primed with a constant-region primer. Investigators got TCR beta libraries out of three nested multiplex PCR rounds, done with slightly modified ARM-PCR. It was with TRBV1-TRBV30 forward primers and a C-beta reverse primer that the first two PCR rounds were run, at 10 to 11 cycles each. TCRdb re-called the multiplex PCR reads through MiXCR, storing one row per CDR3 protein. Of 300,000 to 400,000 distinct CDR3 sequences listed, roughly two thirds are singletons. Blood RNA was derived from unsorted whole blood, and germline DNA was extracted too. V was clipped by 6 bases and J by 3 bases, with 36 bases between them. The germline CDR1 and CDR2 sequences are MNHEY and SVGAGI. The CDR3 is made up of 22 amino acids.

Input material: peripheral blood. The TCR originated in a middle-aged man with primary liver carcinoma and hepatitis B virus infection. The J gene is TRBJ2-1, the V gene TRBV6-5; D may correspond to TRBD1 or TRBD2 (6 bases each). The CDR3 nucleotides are TGTGCCAGCAGGCGAGGGGGAGGACGGGGGCTGATAGCGGTGAAGTGCTACAATGAGCAGTTCTTC. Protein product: CASRRGGGRGLIAVKCYNEQFF.